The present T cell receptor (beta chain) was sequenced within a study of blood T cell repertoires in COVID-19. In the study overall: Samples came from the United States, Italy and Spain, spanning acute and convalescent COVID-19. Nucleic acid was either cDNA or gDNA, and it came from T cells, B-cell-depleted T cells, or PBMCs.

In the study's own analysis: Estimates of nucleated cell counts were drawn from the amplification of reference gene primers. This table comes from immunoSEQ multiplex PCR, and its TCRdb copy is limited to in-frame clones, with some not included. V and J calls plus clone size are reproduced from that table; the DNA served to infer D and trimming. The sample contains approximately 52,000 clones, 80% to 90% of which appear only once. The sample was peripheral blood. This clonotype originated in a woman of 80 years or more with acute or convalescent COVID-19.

CDR3 amino acids: CASSPGQVSNQPQHF. The CDR3 nucleotides read TGTGCCAGCAGTCCAGGGCAGGTTAGCAATCAGCCCCAGCATTTT. The gene calls are TRBV2 and TRBJ1-5; maybe TRBD1 (5 bases). This CDR3 comprises 15 residues. The V gene's germline CDR1 is SNHLY and CDR2 FYNNEI. V lost 5 bases and J lost 0, with 11 bases in between.